This T cell receptor beta chain comes out of a study of regulatory T cells in long-lasting Graves disease. The sample's time point: newly diagnosed GD, antithyroid drugs for less than 3 months. Following extraction of RNA from PBMCs, that RNA was used to make the TCR library. This clonotype was recorded many times. Arm-PCR of CDR3 regions and iRepertoire HTBI primers were the basis on which TCR beta libraries were built. MiXCR, run by TCRdb on the multiplex PCR reads, gives a single entry per CDR3 protein. The sample lists 350,000 to 500,000 distinct CDR3 sequences; about 16% were seen once. Germline CDR1 is SEHNR and CDR2 is FQNEAQ (reference sequence). The CDR3 consists of 15 residues. V lost 3 bases, J lost 3 bases, and 7 bases stayed unmatched. These data were also filed under a second study, of T cells in Graves' hyperthyroidism and ophthalmopathy.

This receptor was taken from a young woman with Graves disease. The chain couples TRBV7-9 to TRBJ2-7; 8 bases are a match to TRBD1. Sequences were derived from peripheral blood mononuclear cells (PBMCs), sampled at new diagnosis, from a patient treated with antithyroid drugs. CDR3 protein: CASSFSGTGVYEQYF. CDR3 bases: TGTGCCAGCAGCTTTTCCGGGACAGGAGTCTACGAGCAGTACTTC.